The entry that follows covers one T cell receptor beta chain sequence. The sample belongs to a study of CD8+ T cells in alopecia areata. Collection of lesional scalp punch biopsies and peripheral blood was performed in alopecia areata patients. V lost 5 bases, J lost 7 bases, and 13 bases lay in between. Germline assignment: CDR1 SGHRS and CDR2 YFSETQ. This CDR3 is 13 amino acids long. Extracted RNA was reverse transcribed, and the resulting cDNA served as sequencing template. The data were produced by immunoSEQ multiplex PCR, yet TCRdb's version contains in-frame clones alone and is incomplete. The sample records around 250,000 clones, less than 80% being singletons.

The V call is TRBV5-1, the J call TRBJ1-5; D uncertain. The sequence was collected from a human donor with alopecia areata. The source was CD4+ T cells sorted from blood, collected at week 0. CDR3 loop: CASSLDGFQPQHF. The CDR3 DNA follows: TGCGCCAGCAGTCTGGACGGGTTCCAGCCCCAGCATTTT.